One and the same sample provided the 8 T cell receptor beta chains below, sequenced in a study of regulatory T cells in long-lasting Graves disease (dated by TCRdb to the early 2020s). What this sample's time point label stands for: persistent/refractory GD, antithyroid drugs over 5 years with positive TRAb. For both TCR sequencing and RNA sequencing, RNA was extracted from PBMCs in TRIzol. Receptor amplification or capture employed multiplex PCR. Instrument used: Illumina HiSeq 4000. CDR3 regions were amplified by Arm-PCR with iRepertoire HTBI primers to construct TCR beta libraries. TCRdb cleaned the public reads at Q25 with fastp, built clones with MiXCR and kept in-frame beta chains. Duplicate CDR3 protein sequences are folded into a single record with the most common DNA and genes. For this sample the table gives around 460,000 distinct CDR3 sequences, of which roughly 21% were detected only once. Jointly, the top ten make up roughly 7.7% of the sample.

The material sequenced was peripheral blood mononuclear cells (PBMCs), taken when the disease was refractory, from a patient treated with antithyroid drugs. The source is a female donor with Graves disease.

This clonotype was counted many times. J is TRBJ1-5 and V is TRBV5-1; TRBD1 matches at 7 bases. Trimming took 0 bases from V and 0 from J; bases not matched to a gene: 0. CDR1 and CDR2 (germline): SGHRS, YFSETQ. The CDR3 totals 15 residues. This CDR3 is CASSLGDSSNQPQHF. The CDR3, as DNA: TGCGCCAGCAGCTTGGGGGACAGTAGCAATCAGCCCCAGCATTTT.

This clonotype has only a few counts. CDR3 sequence: CASSLESVYGYTF. The CDR3, as DNA: TGTGCCAGCAGCTTGGAATCGGTCTATGGCTACACCTTC. The rearrangement links TRBV5-5 to TRBJ1-2, with D unclear. V lost 0 bases and J lost 4, with 7 bases in between. CDR3 length: 13 residues. Germline values: CDR1 SGHKS, CDR2 YYEKEE (reference sequence).

The V and J genes are TRBV11-2 and TRBJ2-3, with 8 bases aligning to TRBD1. Germline-derived CDR1 and CDR2 are SGHAT and FQNNGV. Trimming took 8 bases from V and 2 from J; bases not matched to a gene: 12. This CDR3 is 16 amino acids long. CDR3 region: CASADPPGQVTDTQYF. CDR3 in DNA: TGTGCCAGCGCCGACCCCCCGGGACAGGTCACAGATACGCAGTATTTT.

This clonotype was found a few times. The chain has TRBV15 and TRBJ1-5; 8 bases fit TRBD1. This CDR3 comprises 16 residues. V lost 5 bases and J lost 5; bases outside the gene matches: 11. Germline lookup yields CDR1 LNHNV and CDR2 YYDKDF (reference sequence). In nucleotides, the CDR3 is TGTGCCACCAGCCCCTTTTTTTTACAGGGGGATCAGCCCCAGCATTTT. The encoded protein is CATSPFFLQGDQPQHF.

This clonotype turned up a few times. The chain couples TRBV4-2 to TRBJ1-1; D possibly corresponds to TRBD1 (6 bases). V was clipped by 8 bases and J by 7 bases, with 20 bases between them. This CDR3 contains 14 residues. Germline loops: CDR1 LGHNA, CDR2 YNFKEQ. The CDR3: CASGPTGGRDEAFF. The CDR3 nucleotides read TGTGCCAGCGGACCGACGGGGGGGCGAGATGAAGCTTTCTTT.

This clonotype has a handful of counts. The chain employs TRBV4-3 and TRBJ1-1, with 10 bases that match TRBD1. Germline CDR1 is LGHNA and CDR2 is YSLEER. This CDR3 has 15 amino acids. The V gene end was trimmed by 0 bases and the J gene end by 10 bases; junction bases not matched to a gene: 8. CDR3 protein: CASSQDPDRGLRAFF. CDR3 DNA: TGCGCCAGCAGCCAAGACCCCGACAGGGGGCTGCGAGCTTTCTTT.

The chain is built from TRBV19 and TRBJ2-5; tentatively, D is TRBD2 (5 bases). The CDR3 covers 13 residues. V lost 3 bases to trimming and J lost 5 bases, with 10 bases between them. Germline V gene data show CDR1 as LNHDA and CDR2 as SQIVND (reference sequence). CDR3 DNA sequence: TGTGCCAGTAGTATGGTGGGCGGGGAGACCCAGTACTTC. Its translation is CASSMVGGETQYF.

The chain uses TRBV30 and TRBJ2-2, with TRBD1 matching over 7 bases. Germline assignment: CDR1 GTSNPN and CDR2 SVGIG (reference sequence). The ends lost 4 bases at V and 5 bases at J; junction bases unmatched: 7. This CDR3 region has 14 residues. The CDR3 nucleotides read TGTGCCTGGACCCAGACAGGGTGGACCGGGGAGCTGTTTTTT. It specifies CAWTQTGWTGELFF.